The rows below give T cell receptor beta chains drawn from one sample of a study of blood T cells in healthy people across ages. TCRdb processed the 5' RACE reads anew with MiXCR; each CDR3 protein has one entry. This sample has over a million distinct CDR3 sequences, with around 40% found just once. Material for sequencing was blood. The receptors were gathered from a woman between 18 and 29 years old in good health. The CDR3 runs from the conserved cysteine through the conserved F or W. D genes are given only for firm matches. Rows give clone size only sometimes, using once, few, many, or a class for an expanded clone.

D	J	V	size	CDR3	DNA
-	TRBJ1-4	TRBV4-1	few	CASSQPYGSEKLFF	TGCGCCAGCAGCCAACCCTATGGCAGTGAAAAACTGTTTTTT
-	TRBJ1-3	TRBV13	once	CASSIRHSGNTIYF	TGTGCCAGCAGCATACGGCACTCTGGAAACACCATATATTTT
-	TRBJ2-3	TRBV2	-	CASSDFRGADTQYF	TGTGCCAGCAGTGATTTTCGGGGGGCGGATACGCAGTATTTT
TRBD1	TRBJ2-7	TRBV12-3/TRBV12-4	-	CASRKTGGYYEQYF	TGTGCCAGCAGGAAGACAGGGGGATACTACGAGCAGTACTTC
TRBD1	TRBJ1-3	TRBV9	-	CASSGTGASGNTIYF	TGTGCCAGCAGCGGGACAGGGGCCTCTGGAAACACCATATATTTT
TRBD2	TRBJ2-3	TRBV6-1	-	CASSESRLAGDTDTQYF	TGTGCCAGCAGTGAAAGCCGACTAGCGGGCGACACAGATACGCAGTATTTT
-	TRBJ2-5	TRBV6-6	few	CASSYSPGTRSKYF	TGTGCCAGCAGTTACTCCCCTGGTACGAGGTCAAAGTACTTC
-	TRBJ2-3	TRBV9	-	CANSVDHSPTDTQYF	TGTGCCAACAGCGTAGATCACAGCCCCACAGATACGCAGTATTTT
-	TRBJ2-2	TRBV21-1	-	CASSMDRQGNTGELFF	TGTGCCAGCAGCATGGATAGACAGGGGAACACCGGGGAGCTGTTTTTT
-	TRBJ2-5	TRBV12-3/TRBV12-4	-	CASSIDPVVIQYF	TGTGCCAGCAGTATTGATCCCGTGGTGATCCAGTACTTC
-	TRBJ2-1	TRBV11-2	-	CASSGQTSADEQFF	TGTGCCAGCAGCGGACAGACTAGTGCGGATGAGCAGTTCTTC
TRBD1	TRBJ1-5	TRBV6-6	-	CASSGRQGPSNQPQHF	TGTGCCAGCAGTGGCCGACAGGGACCTAGCAATCAGCCCCAGCATTTT
-	TRBJ2-7	TRBV5-1	-	CASSVPTTRREQYF	TGCGCCAGCAGCGTGCCGACCACTAGGCGGGAGCAGTACTTC
-	TRBJ1-6	TRBV2	-	CASSEGQGRNNSPLHF	TGTGCCAGCAGTGAGGGGCAGGGTCGGAATAATTCACCCCTCCACTTT
TRBD2	TRBJ2-1	TRBV4-1	-	CVSSQDRTSGNEQFF	TGCGTCAGCAGCCAGGACCGGACTAGCGGGAATGAGCAGTTCTTC
-	TRBJ2-5	TRBV29-1	-	CSVADRYQETQYF	TGCAGCGTAGCCGACAGGTACCAAGAGACCCAGTACTTC
TRBD1	TRBJ1-2	TRBV3-1	-	CASSQEGGSYGYTF	TGTGCCAGCAGCCAAGAAGGGGGCAGCTATGGCTACACCTTC
-	TRBJ2-7	TRBV20-1	-	CSARPGVNDEQYF	TGCAGTGCTAGACCAGGGGTGAACGACGAGCAGTACTTC
-	TRBJ1-2	TRBV29-1	few	CSVAIGSGYTF	TGCAGCGTCGCAATCGGGTCGGGCTACACCTTC
TRBD2	TRBJ2-7	TRBV20-1	few	CSVATSVYEQYF	TGCAGTGTAGCGACTAGCGTCTACGAGCAGTACTTC
-	TRBJ2-7	TRBV29-1	-	CSALGGCYEQYF	TGCAGCGCCCTTGGGGGATGCTACGAGCAGTACTTC
TRBD2	TRBJ2-1	TRBV12-3/TRBV12-4	few	CASSFPPGGPIGEQFF	TGTGCCAGCAGTTTTCCCCCGGGAGGGCCGATCGGTGAGCAGTTCTTC
TRBD1	TRBJ1-5	TRBV12-3/TRBV12-4	-	CASSRDRENQPQHF	TGTGCCAGCAGCCGGGACAGGGAGAATCAGCCCCAGCATTTT
TRBD2	TRBJ2-7	TRBV20-1	-	CSAAASGGYEQYF	TGCAGTGCCGCGGCTAGCGGGGGGTACGAGCAGTACTTC
TRBD2	TRBJ2-1	TRBV7-3	-	CASSLTASGSYNEQFF	TGTGCCAGCAGCTTAACGGCTAGCGGGAGTTATAATGAGCAGTTCTTC
-	TRBJ2-3	TRBV18	-	CASSPPGVQDTQYF	TGTGCCAGCTCACCACCAGGGGTTCAAGATACGCAGTATTTT
TRBD2	TRBJ2-3	TRBV4-3	-	CASSQDRLAGVTDTQYF	TGCGCCAGCAGCCAAGATAGACTAGCGGGGGTCACAGATACGCAGTATTTT
TRBD2	TRBJ2-1	TRBV9	few	CASSVGTRGYNEQFF	TGTGCCAGCAGCGTAGGGACTAGAGGGTACAATGAGCAGTTCTTC
-	TRBJ2-6	TRBV12-3/TRBV12-4	-	CASSLSSASGANVLTF	TGTGCCAGCAGTTTATCCTCCGCCTCTGGGGCCAACGTCCTGACTTTC
TRBD1	TRBJ2-1	TRBV29-1	few	CSVEDRTGGNEQFF	TGCAGCGTTGAAGATAGGACAGGGGGCAATGAGCAGTTCTTC
TRBD2	TRBJ2-3	TRBV5-1	-	CASSLASAGGMADTQYF	TGCGCCAGCAGCTTGGCTAGTGCGGGGGGCATGGCAGATACGCAGTATTTT
-	TRBJ2-5	TRBV27	-	CASSPGGRYQETQYF	TGTGCCAGCAGTCCCGGTGGGCGGTATCAAGAGACCCAGTACTTC
TRBD1	TRBJ2-1	TRBV24-1	-	CATSGRTGISYNEQFF	TGTGCCACCAGTGGTCGGACAGGGATCTCCTACAATGAGCAGTTCTTC
-	TRBJ1-2	TRBV13	-	CASSLFRDWGHGYTF	TGTGCCAGCAGCTTGTTCCGAGACTGGGGGCATGGCTACACCTTC
-	TRBJ2-1	TRBV4-3	few	CASSQGQGTYNEQFF	TGCGCCAGCAGCCAAGGACAAGGCACCTACAATGAGCAGTTCTTC